The 4 T cell receptor beta chains given below trace back to one sample, sequenced in a study of cytomegalovirus exposure and HLA in healthy donors (TCRdb year 2017). Library method: the immunoSEQ multiplex PCR assay. A mixture of 60 forward primers for TCR Vbeta segments and 13 reverse primers for TCR Jbeta segments was used in the multiplex PCR. Drawn from immuneACCESS, this table holds only the in-frame rearrangements with V and J called that TCRdb kept. Clones are partly lost; checked studies trace under half to an unresolved V gene and leave the rest unexplained. In this sample the table shows 150,000 or so clones, about 84% of which occur a single time. The top ten clones comprise about 2.2% of the sample. Sample: PBMCs. The receptors were sampled from a man in his fifties or sixties in good health and CMV-seronegative.

The chain links TRBV5-1 to TRBJ2-3; 12 bases align to TRBD2. The CDR3 has 17 amino acids. Looked up from germline, CDR1 is SGHRS and CDR2 is YFSETQ. Unmatched junction bases numbered 7, after V lost 2 bases and J lost 3 bases. The CDR3 loop reads CASSFLAGGRETDTQYF. CDR3 nucleotides: TGCGCCAGCAGCTTTCTAGCGGGAGGGAGGGAAACAGATACGCAGTATTTT.

The chain is built from TRBV9 and TRBJ2-2; 8 bases agree with TRBD2. The germline CDR1 and CDR2 sequences are SGDLS and YYNGEE. The CDR3 consists of 14 residues. V was clipped by 4 bases and J by 6 bases; unmatched bases: 5. CDR3 protein: CASSLGLGAGELFF. CDR3 DNA: TGTGCCAGCAGCCTGGGACTAGGAGCCGGGGAGCTGTTTTTT.

This clone appeared a single time. The genes are TRBV19 and TRBJ2-5; D perhaps matches TRBD2 (5 bases). From germline, CDR1 is LNHDA and CDR2 SQIVND (reference sequence). The CDR3 length is 14 residues. Trimming removed 5 bases from V and 10 bases from J, with 20 bases in between. CDR3 sequence reads: CASSSPGSHRDQYF. The CDR3 DNA reads as TGTGCCAGTAGTTCCCCGGGATCCCATAGGGACCAGTACTTC.

This clone has just a few counts. The chain carries TRBV30 and TRBJ2-3; 15 bases map to TRBD2. CDR1 is GTSNPN, CDR2 SVGIG, per germline (reference sequence). The CDR3 is made up of 15 amino acids. The V gene end was trimmed by 4 bases and the J gene end by 6 bases; junction bases not matched to a gene: 5. This CDR3 reads CAWTGLAGGPDTQYF. The CDR3 region has the DNA TGTGCCTGGACCGGACTAGCGGGAGGGCCCGATACGCAGTATTTT.